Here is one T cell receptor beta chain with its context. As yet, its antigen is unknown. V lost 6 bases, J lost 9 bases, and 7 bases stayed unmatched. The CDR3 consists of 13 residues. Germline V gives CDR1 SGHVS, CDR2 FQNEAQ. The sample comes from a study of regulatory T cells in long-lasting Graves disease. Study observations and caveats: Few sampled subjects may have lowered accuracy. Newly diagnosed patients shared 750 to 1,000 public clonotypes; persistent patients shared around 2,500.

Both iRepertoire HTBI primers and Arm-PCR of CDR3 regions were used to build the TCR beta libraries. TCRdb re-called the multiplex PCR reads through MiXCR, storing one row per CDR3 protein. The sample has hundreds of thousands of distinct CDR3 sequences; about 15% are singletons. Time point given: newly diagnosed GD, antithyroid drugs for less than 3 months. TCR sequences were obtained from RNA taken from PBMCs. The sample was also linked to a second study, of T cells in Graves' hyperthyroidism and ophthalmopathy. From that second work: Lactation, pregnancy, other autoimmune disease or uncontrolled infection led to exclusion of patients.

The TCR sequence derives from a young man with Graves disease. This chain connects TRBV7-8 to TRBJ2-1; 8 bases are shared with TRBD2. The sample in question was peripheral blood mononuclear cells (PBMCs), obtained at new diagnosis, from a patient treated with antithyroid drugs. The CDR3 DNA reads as TGTGCCAGCAGACGTACGGGGGGGGGTGAGCAGTTCTTC. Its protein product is CASRRTGGGEQFF.